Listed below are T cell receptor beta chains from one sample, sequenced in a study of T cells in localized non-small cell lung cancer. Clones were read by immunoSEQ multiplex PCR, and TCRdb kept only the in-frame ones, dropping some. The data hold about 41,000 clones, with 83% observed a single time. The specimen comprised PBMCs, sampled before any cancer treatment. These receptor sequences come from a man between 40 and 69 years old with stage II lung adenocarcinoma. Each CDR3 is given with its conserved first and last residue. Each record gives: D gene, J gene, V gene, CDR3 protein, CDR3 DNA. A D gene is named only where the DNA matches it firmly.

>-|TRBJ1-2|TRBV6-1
CASSEGAAPNYGYTF
TGTGCCAGCAGTGAAGGGGCAGCCCCTAACTATGGCTACACCTTC
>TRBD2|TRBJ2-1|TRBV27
CASSSGRYDNEQFF
TGTGCCAGCAGCAGCGGGAGGTATGACAATGAGCAGTTCTTC
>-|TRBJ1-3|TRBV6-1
CASSEANSGNTIYF
TGTGCCAGCAGTGAAGCAAACTCTGGAAACACCATATATTTT
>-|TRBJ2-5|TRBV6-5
CASSWGRQETQYF
TGTGCCAGCAGTTGGGGACGGCAAGAGACCCAGTACTTC
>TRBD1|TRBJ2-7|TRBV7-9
CASSLGQGNEQYF
TGTGCCAGCAGCTTAGGACAGGGTAACGAGCAGTACTTC
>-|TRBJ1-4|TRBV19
CASSLFPGANEKLFF
TGTGCCAGTAGTCTTTTCCCCGGGGCAAATGAAAAACTGTTTTTT
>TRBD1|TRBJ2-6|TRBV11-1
CASSVQGFSGANVLTF
TGTGCCAGCAGCGTACAGGGGTTCAGTGGGGCCAACGTCCTGACTTTC
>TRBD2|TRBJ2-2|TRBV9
CASKPGLAGTGELFF
TGTGCCAGCAAGCCGGGACTAGCGGGGACCGGGGAGCTGTTTTTT
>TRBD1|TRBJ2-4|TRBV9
CASSVRTGNIQYF
TGTGCCAGCAGCGTACGGACAGGGAACATTCAGTACTTC
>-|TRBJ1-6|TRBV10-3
CAISESETGSYNSPLHF
TGTGCCATCAGTGAGTCAGAGACTGGCTCCTATAATTCACCCCTCCACTTT
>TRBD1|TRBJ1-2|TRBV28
CAIPKRSRGEGYTF
TGTGCCATCCCAAAGAGAAGCAGGGGGGAAGGCTACACCTTC
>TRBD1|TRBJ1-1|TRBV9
CASSPWTGGIAEAFF
TGTGCCAGCAGCCCCTGGACAGGAGGTATCGCTGAAGCTTTCTTT
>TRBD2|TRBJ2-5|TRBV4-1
CASSQFAGTRRETQYF
TGCGCCAGCAGCCAATTCGCCGGGACTAGACGTGAGACCCAGTACTTC
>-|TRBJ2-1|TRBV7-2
CASSLLGGTPGQFF
TGTGCCAGCAGCTTATTAGGCGGTACCCCAGGGCAGTTCTTC
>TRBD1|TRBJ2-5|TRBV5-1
CASRPGQRIQETQYF
TGCGCCAGCAGACCGGGACAGAGAATCCAAGAGACCCAGTACTTC
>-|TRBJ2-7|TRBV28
CASSSNRDTNDEQYF
TGTGCCAGCAGCTCAAACCGGGACACCAACGACGAGCAGTACTTC